This TCR beta chain derives from a study of cytomegalovirus exposure and HLA in healthy donors. Study-level results: The tendency of first-cohort TCR clusters to co-occur in the 100 to 150 validation repertoires was identified by a subsequent analysis. A list of 164 TCR beta chains associated with cytomegalovirus was given. Diagnosis of cytomegalovirus status made by the classifier reportedly showed high specificity and sensitivity.

Among the 110 or so subjects of the validation cohort, separate from the roughly 600-subject first cohort, were the donors. As concerns this clone: Its matching antigen is unknown.

Profiling relied on immunoSEQ multiplex PCR, and the TCRdb table lists in-frame clones only, not all of them. The sample yields some 100,000 clones, about nine tenths seen once. The receptor was isolated from a man aged 18 to 30 in good health and CMV-seronegative. Sequencing was carried out using PBMCs.

The DNA of the CDR3 is TGTGCCAGCACCCCGCTAGCGGGTGACACGGGGACCCAGTACTTC. As protein: CASTPLAGDTGTQYF. The chain links TRBV25-1 to TRBJ2-5; 8 bases match TRBD2. Trimming removed 7 bases from V and 7 bases from J; junction bases left unmatched: 14. The CDR3 has 15 residues. Germline V lookup: CDR1 MGHDK, CDR2 SYGVNS.